This T cell receptor beta chain was observed in a study of beta chain features in type 1 diabetes (dated by TCRdb to the late 2010s). Looking at the study overall: No differences in mean age, gender distribution, total cell number or subset yield were found between patients and healthy donors. Across all samples, 90 million to 130 million sorted cells were examined, and cell number per subset correlated strongly with RNA yield. The study compared TCRB repertoires of sorted circulating CD4+ T cell subsets between recently diagnosed type 1 diabetes patients and matched healthy donors. Regulatory and stem cell-like memory subsets were isolated from only 8 patients and roughly 8 healthy donors, whereas naive and central memory subsets came from all 30 or so donors.

The High Capacity cDNA Reverse Transcription Kit was used to reverse transcribe all of the isolated RNA, meaning that expressed TCRB transcripts were what got sequenced. Survey-depth immunoSEQ sequencing was performed on stem cell-like memory T cell samples, with an average of roughly 1 million total reads per sample. Sorted cells were lysed in RLT buffer, and RNA was extracted using DNase-treated RNeasy Micro or Mini kits according to cell number. To prevent cross-contamination, every cell subset was processed on its own, while patient and healthy donor samples were processed together. The immunoSEQ multiplex PCR was used to amplify TCRB sequences from cDNA, generating 87-bp fragments that spanned the CDR3 region. Amplicons were sequenced on the Illumina HiSeq platform. Under the source paper's analysis protocol: Synthetic template baselines were used to correct PCR bias computationally, reads within Hamming distance 2 were collapsed, and singletons that could not be merged were discarded. Reads were aligned to IMGT to assign V, D and J genes, CDR3 length, and insertions or deletions at six rearrangement sites. Within each subset, clonotype counts were normalized to the number of sorted cells before true diversity and Gini coefficients were calculated with the tcR R package. Repertoire sharing was quantified using the overlap coefficient calculated on TCRB nucleotide sequences. TCRdb retrieved this table from immuneACCESS and kept in-frame rearrangements only. Not all clones are present; in checked studies, unresolved V genes account for under half, and no reason is known for the remainder. V, J and clone size are taken as reported in that table, and D and trimming were inferred from the DNA itself. Present in this sample are fewer than 70,000 clones, 55% to 80% of which were seen just once. 0.25% to 0.35% of the sample lies in the top ten.

This clone is a singleton in its sample. Which antigen it targets is not known. Within one base of it there is no much larger clone, and no base qualities were kept. On the study overall, not on this receptor specifically: Because small numbers of individuals were included in the HLA sub-analyses, any influence of HLA type on TCRB rearrangement was left unresolved. At VDJ recombination sites, type 1 diabetes patients had fewer insertions and more deleted nucleotides, which implies abnormalities in thymic rearrangement. Shorter templates might have been favored by PCR, but patient and control samples were amplified and corrected together, so both groups would have been affected equally by any skew. Because cDNA rather than genomic DNA was sequenced, highly expressing activated cells could have been over-represented, although no difference in activation and CD3 levels was found between groups. In all four CD4+ subsets, TCRB CDR3 length was moderately but significantly shorter in type 1 diabetes patients. Naive, central memory and regulatory TCRB repertoires appeared to be more similar among patients than among healthy donors.

Each donor gave one peripheral blood draw, approximately 110 mL on average, collected into heparinised tubes. Naive, central memory, regulatory and stem cell-like memory CD4+ T cells were sorted on a BD FACSAria II using a panel including CD45RO, CCR7, CD25, CD127, CD95 and CD27. Purity was above 98% for every sorted population. PBMCs were isolated right away by Lymphoprep density gradient centrifugation and were stained directly, without culture. Samples were stained and sorted in pairs, with one healthy donor and one patient per experiment, so that batch effects were minimized. The junction shows trimming of 1 base on V and 3 bases on J, and the gene matches do not reach 14 bases of it. Including cysteine and phenylalanine, the CDR3 has 18 amino acids. Of the read, only the CDR3 DNA is kept; its 54 bases are in frame from base 1.

The source of this sequence is a woman in her 30s with type 1 diabetes. The sample was stem cell memory CD4+ T cells from blood. This sample's cell subset or site label indicates: stem cell-like memory CD4+ T cells. The V and J genes are TRBV23-1 and TRBJ2-5; the junction holds 7 bases that match TRBD2. TRBV23-1 is known as an ORF, though its function is uncertain. The CDR3 loop reads CASSQYGGKRDKKETQYF. The DNA sequence reads TGCGCCAGCAGTCAATATGGGGGGAAGCGGGATAAGAAAGAGACCCAGTACTTC.